This entry lists 20 T cell receptor beta chains sequenced from one sample in a study of prognosis after radiotherapy for stage I lung cancer. Multiplex PCR in two rounds served to amplify TCR beta CDR3 from genomic DNA. Primers specific to each TRBV and TRBJ gene were used in first-round PCR. Each CDR3 protein gets one entry after TCRdb re-called the multiplex PCR reads with MiXCR. Of about 18,000 distinct CDR3 sequences in the sample, 44% were seen once. The sample in question was PBMCs, obtained before or after stereotactic body radiation therapy (not recorded which). These receptors all stem from a donor aged 50 or older with non-small cell lung cancer.

Note on this clonotype: One base away lies a much larger clone, so this may be a sequencing read error. The chain employs TRBV12-3 or TRBV12-4 and TRBJ2-5; TRBD1 aligns across 9 bases. This CDR3 spans 14 amino acids. The CDR3, as DNA: TGTGCCAGCAGTCCCGGGACAGGGCGAGAGAGCCAGTACTTC. Its protein is CASSPGTGRESQYF.

As to this clonotype: A far larger clone differs by one base, so this is likely a read error. V is TRBV6-9 and J is TRBJ2-1; possibly TRBD1 or TRBD2 for D (5 bases each). The V gene's germline CDR1 is MNHGY and CDR2 SVAAGI. V was pared by 2 bases and J by 8 bases, with 22 bases between. The CDR3 runs to 17 residues. CDR3 in DNA: TGTGCCAGCAGTTATACATTCACCGGGGACCGGGCAGATGAGCAGTTCTTC. Its translation is CASSYTFTGDRADEQFF.

This clonotype was detected a few times. Possible read error: a much larger clone is one base away. V and J are TRBV19 and TRBJ2-5; tentatively, D is TRBD1 (6 bases). The CDR3 consists of 15 residues. V lost 4 bases and J lost 3, with 15 bases in between. Germline loops: CDR1 LNHDA, CDR2 SQIVND (reference sequence). DNA for the CDR3: TGTGCCAGTAGTACCTACAGGGATACGGAAGAGACCCAGTACTTC. It yields the protein CASSTYRDTEETQYF.

This clonotype has a single count. This chain joins TRBV20-1 and TRBJ1-1; the match to TRBD1 covers 11 bases. J lost 8 bases, V lost 3 bases, and 11 bases had no gene match. Germline values: CDR1 DFQATT, CDR2 SNEGSKA (reference sequence). The CDR3 contains 15 residues. The CDR3 spells CSARDRGQSRYEAFF. DNA of the CDR3: TGCAGTGCTAGGGACAGGGGGCAATCACGCTACGAAGCTTTCTTT.

This clonotype came up many times. CDR3 nucleotide sequence: TGCGCCAGCAGCTTGATTGCGGGGACAGTATACGAGCAGTACTTC. It specifies CASSLIAGTVYEQYF. The chain recombines TRBV5-1 with TRBJ2-7; possibly TRBD1 for D (7 bases). The CDR3 is 15 residues long. Germline V CDR1 and CDR2: SGHRS, YFSETQ. Trimming removed 1 base at V and 4 bases at J, with 15 bases between. The full variable domain, with the rest looked up from reference TRBV5-1 and TRBJ2-7, is KAGVTQTPRYLIKTRGQQVTLSCSPISGHRSVSWYQQTPGQGLQFLFEYFSETQRNKGNFPGRFSGRQFSNSRSEMNVSTLELGDSALYLCASSLIAGTVYEQYFGPGTRLTVT.

This clonotype was seen at least ten times. This chain uses TRBV3-1 with TRBJ1-2; no clear D gene. The germline gives CDR1 LGHDT, CDR2 YNNKEL (reference sequence). V lost 4 bases, J lost 14 bases, and 14 bases lay in between. The CDR3 is made up of 11 amino acids. In nucleotides, the CDR3 is TGTGCCAGCAGCCTCGGTCTTTTTTGTACCTTC. Its protein is CASSLGLFCTF.

Points on this clonotype: A far larger clone is only one base removed, so a read error is likely. The V and J genes are TRBV6-9 and TRBJ2-2, with D hard to call. The ends were cut back, 3 bases at V and 4 bases at J, with 12 bases in the middle. The CDR3 consists of 15 residues. Germline CDR1 MNHGY, CDR2 SVAAGI. CDR3 in amino acids: CASSYSLSGTGELFF. In nucleotides, the CDR3 is TGTGCCAGCAGTTACTCTTTGTCTGGCACCGGGGAGCTGTTTTTT.

This chain connects TRBV11-2 to TRBJ1-2; 7 bases map to TRBD1. This CDR3 contains 16 residues. Germline lookup yields CDR1 SGHAT and CDR2 FQNNGV. The V segment lost 3 bases and the J segment 1 base; nucleotides outside the gene matches: 8. The CDR3 loop is CASSFKGAGVNYGYTF. Here the CDR3 DNA reads TGTGCCAGCAGCTTTAAGGGGGCAGGAGTTAACTATGGCTACACCTTC.

This clonotype is deemed medium-sized. This sequence joins TRBV2 and TRBJ1-2; TRBD1 is a possible D gene (5 bases). With 8 bases removed from V and 5 bases from J, the gap between germline ends came to 15 bases. CDR3 length equals 13 residues. The germline CDR1 and CDR2 sequences are SNHLY and FYNNEI. The CDR3 coding sequence is TGTGCCAGCTGGGTGGAGGGGTGGTATGGCTACACCTTC. Translating it yields CASWVEGWYGYTF.

This clonotype was observed many times. This chain links TRBV18 with TRBJ2-2; D remains ambiguous. The germline V gene encodes CDR1 KGHSH and CDR2 LQKENI. The V end lost 1 base, the J end lost 1 base, and 1 base lay between the germline ends. The CDR3 loop spans 13 amino acids. The CDR3 coding sequence is TGTGCCAGCTCACCACTGAACACCGGGGAGCTGTTTTTT. Its translation: CASSPLNTGELFF.

Remarks on this clonotype: Germline is not matched at one junction end, which may reflect a read error. V is TRBV11-3 and J is TRBJ2-3, with 8 bases matching TRBD2. The CDR3 covers 16 residues. Germline CDR1 reads SGHNT; CDR2 reads YENEEA. CDR3 region: CASSKGTSGRTNTQYF. CDR3 DNA: TGTGCCAGCAGCAAAGGTACTAGCGGACGCACAAATACGCAGTATTTT.

This clonotype has a single count. With only one base between it and a far larger clone, this is likely a read error. V gene TRBV7-3 combines with J gene TRBJ2-7; tentatively, D is TRBD1 or TRBD2 (6 bases each). CDR3 size: 15 residues. The germline CDR1 and CDR2 sequences are SGHTA and FQGTGA. The CDR3 loop reads CASSSSKRGHYEQYF. Here the CDR3 DNA reads TGTGCTAGCAGCTCCAGTAAACGGGGGCACTACGAGCAGTACTTC.

The J gene is TRBJ2-2, the V gene TRBV20-1, with TRBD2 matching over 15 bases. Germline loops: CDR1 DFQATT, CDR2 SNEGSKA (reference sequence). This CDR3 is 15 amino acids long. V gave up 4 bases and J gave up 5 bases; unmatched junction bases: 2. CDR3 sequence: CSATGTSGGTGELFF. CDR3 bases: TGCAGTGCTACCGGGACTAGCGGGGGGACCGGGGAGCTGTTTTTT.

This clonotype came up a few times. Without the conserved terminal phenylalanine or tryptophan, this CDR3 likely stems from a read error. The chain recombines TRBV28 with TRBJ1-4; TRBD1 matches at 7 bases. The CDR3 runs 15 residues. Germline lookup yields CDR1 MDHEN and CDR2 SYDVKM. V shed 6 bases, J shed 7 bases, and the junction held 11 bases outside the gene matches. Written as DNA, the CDR3 is TGTGCCAGCAGGGTAACCGTGACAGGGATTGAAAAACTGTTTCTT. The encoded protein is CASRVTVTGIEKLFL.

The gene calls are TRBV7-2 and TRBJ2-3; D gene ambiguous. Germline loops: CDR1 SGHTA, CDR2 FQGNSA. This CDR3 spans 13 amino acids. V lost 5 bases and J 1 base, leaving 7 bases between the germline ends. CDR3 coding DNA: TGTGCCAGCAGCCCTATGGGCACAGATACGCAGTATTTT. Translation: CASSPMGTDTQYF.

With regard to this clonotype: The junction departs from germline at one end; a sequencing error may be responsible. The chain couples TRBV6-1 to TRBJ1-3, with a tentative D call TRBD1 (5 bases). The CDR3 length is 14 residues. Germline CDR1 and CDR2: MNHNS and SASEGT. CDR3 nucleotides: TGTGCCAGCAGTCTGAACGGACATGGAAACACCGTATATTTT. It is translated as CASSLNGHGNTVYF.

This clonotype was found many times. As DNA, the CDR3 is TGTGCCAGTAGGCGACAGGGGGTGGATGGCTACACCTTC. Translated, it gives CASRRQGVDGYTF. The genes are TRBV19 and TRBJ1-2, with 9 bases aligning to TRBD1. Per germline, CDR1 LNHDA and CDR2 SQIVND (reference sequence). The J segment lost 6 bases and the V segment lost 6 bases, leaving 5 bases of the junction unmatched. CDR3 length: 13 residues.

By its share, this clonotype is medium-sized. The rearrangement joins TRBV6-1 to TRBJ1-2; weak D call: TRBD1 (5 bases). V was trimmed by 3 bases and J by 5 bases, leaving 10 bases between them. CDR3 length: 13 residues. Germline CDR1 is MNHNS and CDR2 is SASEGT. The CDR3 DNA is TGTGCCAGCAGTGACCAGTGGGGGTATGGCTACACCTTC. Its translation: CASSDQWGYGYTF.

This chain uses TRBV6-2 or TRBV6-3 with TRBJ2-7; TRBD2 aligns across 7 bases. In germline, CDR1 is MNHEY, CDR2 SVGEGT. V was clipped by 4 bases and J by 3 bases; unmatched bases: 21. This CDR3 contains 19 residues. DNA of the CDR3: TGTGCCAGCAGTTCGATGGGGGGGAGACGCAGCTCGAGGAACTACGAGCAGTACTTC. This encodes CASSSMGGRRSSRNYEQYF.

V gene TRBV19 combines with J gene TRBJ2-3; no clear D gene. Trimming took 5 bases from V and 2 from J, leaving 14 bases between them. Germline assignment: CDR1 LNHDA and CDR2 SQIVND (reference sequence). The CDR3 totals 15 residues. The CDR3 sequence is CASSRKGWNTDTQYF. The CDR3 bases are TGTGCCAGTAGTCGGAAAGGGTGGAACACAGATACGCAGTATTTT.